A selection of T cell receptor beta chains follows, all from one sample in a study of shared clonotypes between healthy human individuals. Assay used: immunoSEQ multiplex PCR; TCRdb lists only in-frame clones, some missing. This sample yields a few million clones, of which approximately 90% are seen a single time; 0.37% belongs to the top ten. What was sequenced was naive CD4+ T cells from PBMCs. The source is a man in his late teens or twenties in good health. Some clones in this sample may be carry-over from other donors' samples. Both conserved end residues are part of each CDR3.

j_call,v_call,cdr3_aa
TRBJ2-3,TRBV4-3,CASRGGSSSQYF
TRBJ1-1,TRBV18,CASSPPGQKHTEAFF
TRBJ2-5,TRBV2,CASSGERAYQETQYF
TRBJ2-3,TRBV29-1,CSVEGISGQGALSTDTQYF
TRBJ2-2,TRBV6-6,CASSYPTSGRAGELFF
TRBJ2-7,TRBV7-2,CASSLARGEQYF
TRBJ2-7,TRBV6-1,CASGRTDSYEQYF
TRBJ2-7,TRBV18,CASSPPAAEQYF
TRBJ2-5,TRBV30,CAWSVSGRGRDQETQYF
TRBJ1-2,TRBV11-2,CASSLSIRGTGDYGYTF
TRBJ1-1,TRBV29-1,CSVEATGTANTEAFF
TRBJ1-2,TRBV9,CASSVATAGRGYTF
TRBJ2-5,TRBV11-2,CASSGYRGRLETQYF
TRBJ1-1,TRBV7-9,CASSLERLNTEAFF
TRBJ2-1,TRBV11-3,CASSSTGTTYNEQFF
TRBJ2-1,TRBV5-1,CASSLGQPLYNEQFF
TRBJ2-7,TRBV6-5,CASSYSPGAKEQYF
TRBJ1-3,TRBV5-1,CASSRGQPSGNTIYF
TRBJ2-2,TRBV27,CASSFRRLNTGELFF
TRBJ2-2,TRBV19,CASSSDRGHTGELFF
TRBJ1-3,TRBV7-2,CASSEWANSGNTIYF
TRBJ2-1,TRBV11-2,CASSRGSANEQFF
TRBJ2-4,TRBV6-5,CASSYNRDMPNIQYF
TRBJ2-6,TRBV5-4,CASSLGQGYRSGANVLTF
TRBJ2-2,TRBV7-7,CASSSTDRAGELFF
TRBJ2-7,TRBV11-2,CASSPVGPSYEQYF
TRBJ2-1,TRBV30,CAWSGSPVPGLSYNEQFF
TRBJ1-2,TRBV28,CASEPYTGAGGYTF
TRBJ1-5,TRBV10-3,CAISRTGASNQPQHF
TRBJ2-5,TRBV11-2,CASSLGRETQYF
TRBJ2-5,TRBV9,CASSVGGGETQYF
TRBJ1-2,TRBV5-1,CASSYRQSNYGYTF
TRBJ2-7,TRBV28,CASSLRGTPSYEQYF
TRBJ1-3,TRBV6-6,CASRTGSGNTIYF
TRBJ2-1,TRBV7-9,CASSLATGTKQFF
TRBJ2-7,TRBV5-1,CASSLAGGPYEQYF
TRBJ2-7,TRBV28,CASSLSRQNLYEQYF
TRBJ1-5,TRBV19,CASSIAGTGGVFPRDQPQHF
TRBJ2-7,TRBV4-2,CASSPEGGRTGSLYEQYF
TRBJ2-1,TRBV5-4,CASSLKGTYNEQFF
TRBJ2-7,TRBV7-2,CASSRSDTEYEQYF
TRBJ2-2,TRBV6-1,CASSGPTGGVTGELFF
TRBJ2-2,TRBV10-3,CAIRRGTTANTGELFF
TRBJ2-7,TRBV7-2,CASSLDPGTSGHEQYF
TRBJ2-4,TRBV18,CASSPDSNIQYF
TRBJ2-7,TRBV28,CASSVTYEQYF
TRBJ1-2,TRBV28,CASSSGSYGYTF
TRBJ2-1,TRBV28,CASTTSGRAYEQFF
TRBJ2-1,TRBV2,CASSLRTGQLEQFF
TRBJ1-2,TRBV7-9,CASSLAMPNAGGYTF
TRBJ2-7,TRBV20-1,CVCFWLEQYF
TRBJ1-2,TRBV6-5,CASSYSTQNYTF
TRBJ2-5,TRBV6-1,CASSEALRGSIGTQYF
TRBJ2-4,TRBV7-2,CASSLRTGLAKNIQYF